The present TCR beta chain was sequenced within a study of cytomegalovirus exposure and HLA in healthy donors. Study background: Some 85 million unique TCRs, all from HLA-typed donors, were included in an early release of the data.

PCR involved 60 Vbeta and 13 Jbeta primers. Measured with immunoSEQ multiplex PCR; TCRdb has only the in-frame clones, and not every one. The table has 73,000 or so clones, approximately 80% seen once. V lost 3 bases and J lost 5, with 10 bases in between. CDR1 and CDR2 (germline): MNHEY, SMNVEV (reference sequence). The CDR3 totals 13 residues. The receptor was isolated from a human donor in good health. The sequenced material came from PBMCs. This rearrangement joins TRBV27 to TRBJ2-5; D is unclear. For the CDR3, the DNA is TGTGCCAGCAGTTTTTCCTACGGGGAGACCCAGTACTTC. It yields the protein CASSFSYGETQYF.